This TCR beta chain was captured by sequencing in a study of shared clonotypes between healthy human individuals. Study results and limitations: Generation probabilities were higher for clonotypes shared across all four sorted-subset donors than for unshared ones.

The table came from immunoSEQ multiplex PCR; TCRdb's copy has only in-frame clones and leaves some out. Counted here are roughly 1.4 million clones, 97% to 99% occurring once; the ten biggest clones make up around 0.33%. With 8 bases clipped from V and 6 bases from J, the junction kept 7 bases outside the gene matches. Germline lookup yields CDR1 MNHNS and CDR2 SASEGT. CDR3 length equals 13 residues. This clone has just one count. What it binds is not known. Sequenced input: naive CD4+ T cells sorted from blood. The sample's subset: CD45RA+ positively selected. The TCR originated in a man younger than 45 in good health. This chain uses TRBV6-1 with TRBJ1-1; 9 nucleotides match TRBD1. CDR3 sequence (DNA): TGTGCCAGCGGGAACAGGGGGCTGTCTGAAGCTTTCTTT. Residues: CASGNRGLSEAFF.